This T cell receptor (beta chain) was sequenced for a study of blood T cell repertoires in COVID-19. In its sample, this clone was seen once. Germline-derived CDR1 and CDR2 are MGHRA and YSYEKL. The J segment lost 7 bases and the V segment lost 4 bases, leaving 9 bases of the junction unmatched. CDR3 length: 14 amino acids. Assay: immunoSEQ multiplex PCR; the TCRdb copy retains only in-frame clones and omits some. The sample has 86,000 or so clones, around 80% seen once; the top ten hold about 1.2%. The chain carries TRBV4-1 and TRBJ1-2; TRBD1 matches at 7 bases. Sequenced material: peripheral blood. The sequence came from a woman older than 75 with acute or convalescent COVID-19. The CDR3 region has the DNA TGCGCCAGCAGCCCGACCCCCACAGGGGCTGGCTACACCTTC. Encoded protein: CASSPTPTGAGYTF.